The T cell receptor (beta chain) under discussion was sequenced for a study of OX40 agonist ivuxolimab in advanced cancers. A note on the overall study: Ivuxolimab, which targeted the costimulatory receptor OX40 (CD134), was an agonistic, fully human IgG2 monoclonal antibody. Intravenous ivuxolimab was administered to patients every 2 weeks at six dose levels: 0.01, 0.1, 0.3, 1.5, 3 and 10 mg/kg. Of the approximately 54 dose-escalation patients, hepatocellular carcinoma was present in 19, melanoma in roughly 15, renal cell carcinoma in 9 and head and neck cancer in 9. The dose-escalation cohort was 82.7% male with a mean age of around 64 years, ranging from about 20 to 80. Patients were allowed to have had prior anti-PD-1, anti-PD-L1 or anti-CTLA-4 therapy, and approximately 40% of the dose-escalation patients had been treated with checkpoint inhibitors. Partial responses occurred in three dose-escalation patients, of whom one had hepatocellular carcinoma and two had cutaneous melanoma. The point of sequencing TCRbeta in the periphery was to test whether ivuxolimab changed TCR sequence diversity and drove clonal T-cell expansion. The paper covers the monotherapy dose-escalation part of the phase I ivuxolimab trial, which included N of about 50 patients.

The study at large found these results: In the 0.1-3.0 mg/kg groups, partial responders were among the patients with the lowest normalized peripheral clonal expansion, particularly in CD8+ T cells. Antigen specificity was not determined for the clonally expanded peripheral T cells. Low levels of normalized T-cell clonal expansion were also seen in some patients who did not respond. Clonal expansion of both CD4+ and CD8+ blood T cells was observed from baseline to week 6 at doses 0.1 to 3.0 mg/kg. On average, CD8+ T cells showed more expanded clones than CD4+ T cells after ivuxolimab.

Patients with a history of autoimmune disease or receiving systemic immunosuppression were excluded from the trial. In every dose cohort, peripheral blood was drawn for TCR sequencing at baseline, cycle 4 day 1, and cycle 7 day 1. Samples were obtained from an open-label, multicenter, first-in-human phase I dose-escalation trial of ivuxolimab. Adults with locally advanced or metastatic head and neck squamous cell, hepatocellular, melanoma or renal cell carcinoma were enrolled in the trial. Before TCR sequencing, CD4+ T cells and CD8+ T cells were sorted from peripheral blood as separate populations. Genomic DNA was extracted from sorted cells for sequencing of the TCRbeta CDR3 region. The immunoSEQ Assay was used to sequence the TCRbeta CDR3 regions. The clones in this table, taken by TCRdb from immuneACCESS, are in-frame only. Not every clone is retained; where verified, under half of the shortfall comes from an unresolved V gene, and the cause of the rest is unknown. This sample has about 49,000 clones in its table, and around 86% of those were observed once. Together, the top ten hold over 5% of the sample.

With respect to this clone: What antigen it recognizes has not been identified. The input lacks base qualities; no much larger clone sits a single base away.

This specimen consisted of CD4+ or CD8+ T cells sorted from blood, obtained in a trial of the OX40 agonist ivuxolimab. The sequence was obtained from an adult with an advanced solid tumor such as melanoma, head and neck, liver or kidney cancer.

The CDR3 here reads CASSPLGATNEKLFF. At the DNA level, the sequence is TGTGCCAGCAGTCCTCTGGGGGCAACTAATGAAAAACTGTTTTTT. The V gene is TRBV4-2 and the J gene is TRBJ1-4; the D gene is possibly TRBD1, with 5 bases matching. Trimming costs V 6 bases and J 0 bases, and their ends lie 11 bases apart. The CDR3 holds 15 amino acids from the cysteine to the phenylalanine. Solely the CDR3 DNA is kept, with 45 bases framed from the first base. CDR1 and CDR2 were assigned from the germline V gene as LGHNA and YNFKEQ.